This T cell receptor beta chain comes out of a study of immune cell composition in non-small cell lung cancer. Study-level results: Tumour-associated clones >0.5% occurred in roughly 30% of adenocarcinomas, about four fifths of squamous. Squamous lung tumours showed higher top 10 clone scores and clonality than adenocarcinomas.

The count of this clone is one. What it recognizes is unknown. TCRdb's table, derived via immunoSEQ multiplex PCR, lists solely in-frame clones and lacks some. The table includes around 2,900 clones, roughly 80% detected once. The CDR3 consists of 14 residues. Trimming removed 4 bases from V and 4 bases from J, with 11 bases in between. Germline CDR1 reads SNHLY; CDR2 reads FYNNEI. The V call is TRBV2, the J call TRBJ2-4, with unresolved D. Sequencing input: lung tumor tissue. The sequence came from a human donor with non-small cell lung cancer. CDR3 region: CASSGERLKNIQYF. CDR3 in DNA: TGTGCCAGCAGTGGAGAGCGTCTGAAAAACATTCAGTACTTC.